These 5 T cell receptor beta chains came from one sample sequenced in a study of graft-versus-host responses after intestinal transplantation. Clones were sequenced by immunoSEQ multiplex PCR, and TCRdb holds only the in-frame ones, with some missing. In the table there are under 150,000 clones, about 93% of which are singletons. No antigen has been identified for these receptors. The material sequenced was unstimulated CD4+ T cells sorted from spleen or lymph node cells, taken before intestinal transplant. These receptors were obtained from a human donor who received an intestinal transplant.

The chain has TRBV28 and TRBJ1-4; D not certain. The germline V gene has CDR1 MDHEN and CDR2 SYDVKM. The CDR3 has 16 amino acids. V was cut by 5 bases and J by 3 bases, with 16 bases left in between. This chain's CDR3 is CASSPMFDRANEKLFF. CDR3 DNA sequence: TGTGCCAGCAGTCCTATGTTTGATCGGGCTAATGAAAAACTGTTTTTT. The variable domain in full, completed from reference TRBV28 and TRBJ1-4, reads DVKVTQSSRYLVKRTGEKVFLECVQDMDHENMFWYRQDPGLGLRLIYFSYDVKMKEKGDIPEGYSVSREKKERFSLILESASTNQTSMYLCASSPMFDRANEKLFFGSGTQLSVL.

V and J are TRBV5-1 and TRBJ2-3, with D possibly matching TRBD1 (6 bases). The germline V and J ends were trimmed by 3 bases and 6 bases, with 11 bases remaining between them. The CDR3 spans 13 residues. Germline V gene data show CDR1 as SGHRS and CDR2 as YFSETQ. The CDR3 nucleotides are TGCGCCAGCAGCTGGCCAGGGGAGGATACGCAGTATTTT. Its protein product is CASSWPGEDTQYF.

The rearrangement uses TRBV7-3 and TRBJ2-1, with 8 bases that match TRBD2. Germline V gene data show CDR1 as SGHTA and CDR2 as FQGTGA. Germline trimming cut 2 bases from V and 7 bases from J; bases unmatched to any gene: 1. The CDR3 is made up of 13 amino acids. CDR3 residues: CASSLAGGNEQFF. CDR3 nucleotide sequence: TGTGCCAGCAGCTTAGCGGGAGGAAATGAGCAGTTCTTC. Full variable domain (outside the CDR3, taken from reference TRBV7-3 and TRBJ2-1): GAGVSQTPSNKVTEKGKYVELRCDPISGHTALYWYRQSLGQGPEFLIYFQGTGAADDSGLPNDRFFAVRPEGSVSTLKIQRTERGDSAVYLCASSLAGGNEQFFGPGTRLTVL.

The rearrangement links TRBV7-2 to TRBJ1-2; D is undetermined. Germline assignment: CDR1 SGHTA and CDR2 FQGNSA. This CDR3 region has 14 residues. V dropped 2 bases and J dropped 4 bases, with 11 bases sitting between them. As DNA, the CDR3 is TGTGCCAGCAGCTTAAAGGGTGCCGGCTATGGCTACACCTTC. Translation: CASSLKGAGYGYTF.

DNA of the CDR3: TGTGCCAGCAGCTTAAGGCGGGGCGATAATAAGCAGTACTTC. Its protein product is CASSLRRGDNKQYF. V gene TRBV7-9 combines with J gene TRBJ2-5; a weak D match, TRBD2 (6 bases). Trimming stripped 2 bases from V and 11 bases from J, with 18 bases between. The CDR3 is made up of 14 amino acids. The germline gives CDR1 SEHNR, CDR2 FQNEAQ (reference sequence).